A selection of T cell receptor beta chains follows, all from one sample in a study of blood T cell repertoires in COVID-19. Using immunoSEQ multiplex PCR, the repertoire was profiled, and TCRdb retains in-frame clones only, with some absent. The repertoire consists of about 170,000 clones, with about 85% occurring once and the leading ten covering around 8%. Sequencing used peripheral blood. The receptors were gathered from a woman older than 75 with COVID-19, enrolled during active disease. Each CDR3 is given with its conserved first and last residue. D genes are given only for firm matches. Clone sizes are given selectively: once, few, many, or a class where the clone is expanded.

clone_size: -
j_call: TRBJ2-5
d_call: -
v_call: TRBV3-1/TRBV3-2
cdr3_aa: CASSQVGTPETQYF
cdr3_nt: TGTGCCAGCAGCCAAGTAGGGACACCGGAGACCCAGTACTTC

clone_size: -
j_call: TRBJ2-1
d_call: -
v_call: TRBV6-5
cdr3_aa: CASSATGNSYNEQFF
cdr3_nt: TGTGCCAGCAGCGCAACAGGGAACTCCTACAATGAGCAGTTCTTC

clone_size: -
j_call: TRBJ1-1
d_call: -
v_call: TRBV14
cdr3_aa: CASSQDFFRGAAFF
cdr3_nt: TGTGCCAGCAGCCAAGACTTCTTCCGGGGGGCCGCTTTCTTT

clone_size: -
j_call: TRBJ1-5
d_call: -
v_call: TRBV9
cdr3_aa: CASSGREVLQPQHF
cdr3_nt: TGTGCCAGCAGCGGGAGGGAGGTCCTACAGCCCCAGCATTTT

clone_size: once
j_call: TRBJ2-1
d_call: TRBD2
v_call: TRBV24-1
cdr3_aa: CATSDSYGRAYNEQFF
cdr3_nt: TGTGCCACCAGTGATTCTTATGGGAGGGCCTACAATGAGCAGTTCTTC

clone_size: -
j_call: TRBJ2-5
d_call: -
v_call: TRBV5-6
cdr3_aa: CASSFQGPQETQYF
cdr3_nt: TGTGCCAGCAGCTTTCAGGGCCCCCAAGAGACCCAGTACTTC

clone_size: -
j_call: TRBJ2-7
d_call: TRBD1
v_call: TRBV19
cdr3_aa: CASSTAGQGSPYEQYF
cdr3_nt: TGTGCCAGTAGTACTGCGGGACAGGGCTCACCCTACGAGCAGTACTTC

clone_size: few
j_call: TRBJ1-5
d_call: TRBD1
v_call: TRBV15
cdr3_aa: CATSRDRANQPQHF
cdr3_nt: TGTGCCACCAGCAGGGACAGGGCTAATCAGCCCCAGCATTTT

clone_size: few
j_call: TRBJ1-4
d_call: TRBD1
v_call: TRBV4-1
cdr3_aa: CASSQDGQGRNEKLFF
cdr3_nt: TGCGCCAGCAGCCAAGACGGACAGGGGCGAAATGAAAAACTGTTTTTT

clone_size: -
j_call: TRBJ2-7
d_call: -
v_call: TRBV7-8
cdr3_aa: CASSPAYEQYF
cdr3_nt: TGTGCCAGCAGCCCTGCCTACGAGCAGTACTTC

clone_size: -
j_call: TRBJ2-1
d_call: TRBD2
v_call: TRBV3-1/TRBV3-2
cdr3_aa: CASSQVSSGHYNEQFF
cdr3_nt: TGTGCCAGCAGCCAAGTGTCTAGCGGACACTACAATGAGCAGTTCTTC

clone_size: -
j_call: TRBJ2-5
d_call: TRBD2
v_call: TRBV20-1
cdr3_aa: CSASGTSGETQYF
cdr3_nt: TGCAGTGCTAGTGGGACTAGTGGGGAGACCCAGTACTTC

clone_size: -
j_call: TRBJ1-1
d_call: -
v_call: TRBV6-5
cdr3_aa: CASSYRRSATEAFF
cdr3_nt: TGTGCCAGCAGTTACCGGAGATCTGCCACTGAAGCTTTCTTT

clone_size: -
j_call: TRBJ1-1
d_call: -
v_call: TRBV4-2
cdr3_aa: CASSPSGVGTEAFF
cdr3_nt: TGTGCCAGCAGCCCCTCGGGGGTTGGGACTGAAGCTTTCTTT

clone_size: -
j_call: TRBJ2-5
d_call: TRBD1
v_call: TRBV10-3
cdr3_aa: CAIGNRGRLPQYF
cdr3_nt: TGTGCCATCGGCAACAGGGGCAGGTTGCCCCAGTACTTC

clone_size: -
j_call: TRBJ1-1
d_call: TRBD1
v_call: TRBV10-1
cdr3_aa: CASTPTGETEAFF
cdr3_nt: TGCGCCAGCACCCCGACAGGGGAGACTGAAGCTTTCTTT

clone_size: -
j_call: TRBJ2-5
d_call: -
v_call: TRBV7-3
cdr3_aa: CASSRLAETDPQETQYF
cdr3_nt: TGTGCCAGCAGCAGGCTTGCCGAGACAGATCCCCAAGAGACCCAGTACTTC

clone_size: -
j_call: TRBJ1-4
d_call: -
v_call: TRBV28
cdr3_aa: CASSSYTGGDEKLFF
cdr3_nt: TGTGCCAGCAGTTCCTACACAGGCGGGGATGAAAAACTGTTTTTT

clone_size: -
j_call: TRBJ1-2
d_call: -
v_call: TRBV28
cdr3_aa: CASRGAGDYGYTF
cdr3_nt: TGTGCCAGCAGGGGGGCAGGGGACTATGGCTACACCTTC

clone_size: -
j_call: TRBJ1-3
d_call: -
v_call: TRBV7-8
cdr3_aa: CASSLAGAGNTIYF
cdr3_nt: TGTGCCAGCAGCTTGGCGGGGGCTGGAAACACCATATATTTT

clone_size: -
j_call: TRBJ2-1
d_call: -
v_call: TRBV20-1
cdr3_aa: CSARPLNEQFF
cdr3_nt: TGCAGTGCTAGACCCTTGAATGAGCAGTTCTTC

clone_size: -
j_call: TRBJ2-5
d_call: TRBD1
v_call: TRBV19
cdr3_aa: CASSVQGNQETQYF
cdr3_nt: TGTGCCAGTAGTGTACAGGGGAACCAAGAGACCCAGTACTTC

clone_size: -
j_call: TRBJ1-1
d_call: -
v_call: TRBV6-5
cdr3_aa: CASSTTGNTEAFF
cdr3_nt: TGTGCCAGCAGTACGACAGGGAACACTGAAGCTTTCTTT

clone_size: -
j_call: TRBJ1-2
d_call: TRBD1
v_call: TRBV9
cdr3_aa: CASSVGPTGANYGYTF
cdr3_nt: TGTGCCAGCAGCGTAGGCCCGACAGGGGCCAACTATGGCTACACCTTC

clone_size: -
j_call: TRBJ1-2
d_call: -
v_call: TRBV28
cdr3_aa: CASSLLDSQNGYTF
cdr3_nt: TGTGCCAGCAGTTTACTAGACAGTCAGAATGGCTACACCTTC

clone_size: -
j_call: TRBJ2-3
d_call: -
v_call: TRBV3-1/TRBV3-2
cdr3_aa: CASSPRGSTDTQYF
cdr3_nt: TGTGCCAGCAGCCCCAGGGGTTCCACAGATACGCAGTATTTT

clone_size: -
j_call: TRBJ1-5
d_call: -
v_call: TRBV4-1
cdr3_aa: CASSLTGYDSNQPQHF
cdr3_nt: TGCGCCAGCAGTCTCACAGGATACGATAGCAATCAGCCCCAGCATTTT

clone_size: -
j_call: TRBJ2-3
d_call: TRBD2
v_call: TRBV19
cdr3_aa: CASSIGTSGIADTQYF
cdr3_nt: TGTGCCAGTAGTATAGGAACTAGCGGGATAGCAGATACGCAGTATTTT

clone_size: -
j_call: TRBJ1-6
d_call: TRBD1
v_call: TRBV27
cdr3_aa: CASSQPHRGLFYNSPLHF
cdr3_nt: TGTGCCAGCAGTCAACCCCACAGGGGGCTTTTCTATAATTCACCCCTCCACTTT

clone_size: -
j_call: TRBJ2-5
d_call: TRBD1
v_call: TRBV15
cdr3_aa: CATSTNIRGQYQETQYF
cdr3_nt: TGTGCCACCAGTACCAATATTAGGGGACAGTACCAAGAGACCCAGTACTTC

clone_size: -
j_call: TRBJ2-1
d_call: TRBD2
v_call: TRBV18
cdr3_aa: CASSPWRGLGGDEQFF
cdr3_nt: TGTGCCAGCTCACCGTGGAGGGGACTAGGAGGCGATGAGCAGTTCTTC

clone_size: -
j_call: TRBJ1-1
d_call: -
v_call: TRBV12-3/TRBV12-4
cdr3_aa: CASSFPGTGAFF
cdr3_nt: TGTGCCAGCAGTTTCCCGGGCACGGGGGCTTTCTTT

clone_size: -
j_call: TRBJ2-2
d_call: TRBD2
v_call: TRBV5-6
cdr3_aa: CASSLAALAGEAGELFF
cdr3_nt: TGTGCCAGCAGCTTGGCTGCACTAGCGGGGGAGGCCGGGGAGCTGTTTTTT

clone_size: -
j_call: TRBJ1-4
d_call: -
v_call: TRBV28
cdr3_aa: CASSLPVGGGATNEKLFF
cdr3_nt: TGTGCCAGCAGCCTACCGGTGGGGGGAGGGGCAACTAATGAAAAACTGTTTTTT

clone_size: -
j_call: TRBJ1-2
d_call: TRBD1
v_call: TRBV5-1
cdr3_aa: CASSVTGATNYGYTF
cdr3_nt: TGCGCCAGCAGCGTTACAGGGGCCACTAACTATGGCTACACCTTC

clone_size: once
j_call: TRBJ2-3
d_call: TRBD2
v_call: TRBV28
cdr3_aa: CASRRTSGRLDTQYF
cdr3_nt: TGTGCCAGCAGGCGTACTAGCGGGAGGTTGGATACGCAGTATTTT

clone_size: -
j_call: TRBJ1-1
d_call: -
v_call: TRBV2
cdr3_aa: CASTNGGEAFF
cdr3_nt: TGTGCCAGCACGAACGGGGGTGAAGCTTTCTTT

clone_size: -
j_call: TRBJ1-5
d_call: -
v_call: TRBV18
cdr3_aa: CASSLRTDSDQPQHF
cdr3_nt: TGTGCCAGCTCACTTCGGACAGACTCGGATCAGCCCCAGCATTTT

clone_size: -
j_call: TRBJ1-6
d_call: TRBD1
v_call: TRBV5-6
cdr3_aa: CASSSGTGGLSPLHF
cdr3_nt: TGTGCCAGCAGCTCGGGGACAGGGGGACTGTCACCCCTCCACTTT

clone_size: -
j_call: TRBJ1-5
d_call: -
v_call: TRBV5-6
cdr3_aa: CASSVKAGVQPQHF
cdr3_nt: TGTGCCAGCAGCGTTAAGGCAGGGGTCCAGCCCCAGCATTTT

clone_size: few
j_call: TRBJ2-1
d_call: TRBD2
v_call: TRBV6-5
cdr3_aa: CASSSSGGYNEQFF
cdr3_nt: TGTGCCAGCAGCTCTAGCGGGGGGTACAATGAGCAGTTCTTC

clone_size: -
j_call: TRBJ1-1
d_call: -
v_call: TRBV5-6
cdr3_aa: CASRDRDQNTEAFF
cdr3_nt: TGTGCCAGCAGGGACCGGGATCAGAACACTGAAGCTTTCTTT

clone_size: -
j_call: TRBJ2-5
d_call: TRBD2
v_call: TRBV2
cdr3_aa: CASSPGASGNLETQYF
cdr3_nt: TGTGCCAGCAGTCCGGGGGCTAGCGGGAATTTGGAGACCCAGTACTTC

clone_size: once
j_call: TRBJ2-5
d_call: TRBD1
v_call: TRBV5-1
cdr3_aa: CASSWTGALRVETQYF
cdr3_nt: TGCGCCAGCAGCTGGACAGGGGCCTTGAGGGTAGAGACCCAGTACTTC

clone_size: -
j_call: TRBJ1-2
d_call: -
v_call: TRBV3-1/TRBV3-2
cdr3_aa: CASSRQPNYGYTF
cdr3_nt: TGTGCCAGCAGCCGACAGCCTAACTATGGCTACACCTTC

clone_size: -
j_call: TRBJ2-7
d_call: TRBD2
v_call: TRBV5-6
cdr3_aa: CASSLVGLAGTSEQYF
cdr3_nt: TGTGCCAGCAGCTTGGTGGGGCTAGCGGGGACGTCCGAGCAGTACTTC

clone_size: -
j_call: TRBJ1-1
d_call: -
v_call: TRBV3-1/TRBV3-2
cdr3_aa: CASSQSGVNTEAFF
cdr3_nt: TGTGCCAGCAGCCAATCAGGGGTGAACACTGAAGCTTTCTTT

clone_size: -
j_call: TRBJ2-7
d_call: -
v_call: TRBV10-1
cdr3_aa: CASSEAWGTSGSYEQYF
cdr3_nt: TGCGCCAGCAGTGAGGCGTGGGGCACCTCCGGGAGCTACGAGCAGTACTTC

clone_size: -
j_call: TRBJ1-1
d_call: TRBD1
v_call: TRBV9
cdr3_aa: CASTPTGGQGPEAFF
cdr3_nt: TGTGCCAGCACCCCCACTGGGGGACAGGGACCTGAAGCTTTCTTT

clone_size: -
j_call: TRBJ1-2
d_call: -
v_call: TRBV3-1/TRBV3-2
cdr3_aa: CASSQSAGNYGYTF
cdr3_nt: TGTGCCAGCAGCCAATCCGCAGGGAACTATGGCTACACCTTC